One sample yielded the 25 T cell receptor beta chains listed below, sequenced in a study of T cells in Graves' hyperthyroidism and ophthalmopathy. RNA transcripts served as the template for amplifying TCR beta CDR3 regions. In the first-round RT-PCR of the TCR CDR3, the HTBI primer set was used. One entry per CDR3 protein, called by TCRdb with MiXCR from the multiplex PCR reads. Among roughly 650,000 distinct CDR3 sequences, approximately 15% were seen once, and the ten largest hold more than 3%. Sequencing was carried out using blood. The origin of the receptors is a woman aged 40 to 50 with Graves' ophthalmopathy.

This clonotype was detected ten times or more. The chain uses TRBV7-9 and TRBJ1-1; 7 bases are shared with TRBD1. J gave up 3 bases and V 3 bases, and 1 base lay outside the gene matches. This CDR3 spans 13 amino acids. CDR1 and CDR2 from the germline V gene are SEHNR and FQNEAQ (reference sequence). CDR3 nucleotide sequence: TGTGCCAGCAGCTTGGGACAGTACACTGAAGCTTTCTTT. Translated: CASSLGQYTEAFF. Looking up the rest from reference TRBV7-9 and TRBJ1-1 gives the full variable domain: DTGVSQNPRHKITKRGQNVTFRCDPISEHNRLYWYRQTLGQGPEFLTYFQNEAQLEKSRLLSDRFSAERPKGSFSTLEIQRTEQGDSAMYLCASSLGQYTEAFFGQGTRLTVV.

The table lists this clonotype with many counts. The J gene is TRBJ2-5, the V gene TRBV5-1; D gene unclear. This CDR3 spans 11 amino acids. Looked up from germline, CDR1 is SGHRS and CDR2 is YFSETQ. Trimming left V 6 bases short and J 2 bases short, with 5 bases between. In DNA, the CDR3 is TGCGCCAGCAAAGAACAAGAGACCCAGTACTTC. Encoded protein: CASKEQETQYF. Complete variable domain (other parts from reference TRBV5-1 and TRBJ2-5): KAGVTQTPRYLIKTRGQQVTLSCSPISGHRSVSWYQQTPGQGLQFLFEYFSETQRNKGNFPGRFSGRQFSNSRSEMNVSTLELGDSALYLCASKEQETQYFGPGTRLLVL.

This clonotype has at least ten counts. This chain joins TRBV20-1 and TRBJ1-1; 11 bases align to TRBD1. This CDR3 is built from 15 residues. CDR1 is DFQATT and CDR2 is SNEGSKA in the germline V gene (reference sequence). V trimming: 4 bases; J trimming: 1 base; junction bases outside the gene matches: 5. The DNA of the CDR3 is TGCAGTGCTACCGGGACAGGGGGGACGAACACTGAAGCTTTCTTT. Encoded protein: CSATGTGGTNTEAFF.

The chain joins TRBV6-5 to TRBJ2-7, with D unresolved. Germline V lookup: CDR1 MNHEY, CDR2 SVGAGI. The CDR3 extends over 13 amino acids. Trimming removed 0 bases at V and 3 bases at J, with 6 bases between. The CDR3 sequence: CASSYSELYEQYF. The DNA of the CDR3 is TGTGCCAGCAGTTACTCGGAACTCTACGAGCAGTACTTC.

This clonotype has ten or more counts. V is TRBV12-3 or TRBV12-4 and J is TRBJ1-1, with a possible D match to TRBD1 (6 bases). CDR3 length equals 14 residues. Trimming took 5 bases from V and 6 from J, leaving 16 bases between them. The CDR3 protein is CASSVGGPIPEAFF. In DNA form, the CDR3 reads TGTGCCAGCAGTGTCGGGGGCCCGATCCCTGAAGCTTTCTTT.

This clonotype was counted at least ten times. This rearrangement joins TRBV20-1 to TRBJ2-5; D not certain. V was clipped by 2 bases and J by 0 bases, with 13 bases between them. The CDR3 runs to 15 residues. Germline V gives CDR1 DFQATT, CDR2 SNEGSKA (reference sequence). CDR3 DNA sequence: TGCAGTGCTAGACCTTTAGGGTGGTACCAAGAGACCCAGTACTTC. This sequence encodes CSARPLGWYQETQYF.

The chain couples TRBV9 to TRBJ2-2, with 11 bases identical to TRBD2. The germline gives CDR1 SGDLS, CDR2 YYNGEE. The CDR3 sequence is 18 residues long. The junction had 11 bases not matched to a gene; V was cut back by 3 bases and J by 4 bases. CDR3 DNA: TGTGCCAGCAGCGAGGGACTAGCGGCCTCCGGGGGCACCGGGGAGCTGTTTTTT. It encodes CASSEGLAASGGTGELFF. The entire variable domain, with the rest obtained from reference TRBV9 and TRBJ2-2, is as follows: DSGVTQTPKHLITATGQRVTLRCSPRSGDLSVYWYQQSLDQGLQFLIQYYNGEERAKGNILERFSAQQFPDLHSELNLSSLELGDSALYFCASSEGLAASGGTGELFFGEGSRLTVL.

This clonotype came up many times. This chain links TRBV28 with TRBJ1-6, with 8 nucleotides matching TRBD1. Losses at the gene ends were 3 bases for V and 7 bases for J; bases not matched to a gene: 8. The CDR3 consists of 16 residues. CDR1 is MDHEN and CDR2 is SYDVKM in the germline V gene. DNA for the CDR3: TGTGCCAGCAGTTTCCCCTCGGGGACAGGCAATTCACCCCTCCACTTT. Translation gives CASSFPSGTGNSPLHF.

This chain joins TRBV28 and TRBJ1-4; the D is unclear. The CDR3 sequence is 15 residues long. Deletions cut 6 bases from V and 0 bases from J, with 11 bases between. Germline values: CDR1 MDHEN, CDR2 SYDVKM. CDR3 region: CASRGTLATNEKLFF. In nucleotides, the CDR3 is TGTGCCAGCAGGGGAACCCTTGCAACTAATGAAAAACTGTTTTTT. The full variable domain, completed using reference TRBV28 and TRBJ1-4, is DVKVTQSSRYLVKRTGEKVFLECVQDMDHENMFWYRQDPGLGLRLIYFSYDVKMKEKGDIPEGYSVSREKKERFSLILESASTNQTSMYLCASRGTLATNEKLFFGSGTQLSVL.

J is TRBJ1-1 and V is TRBV4-2; 9 bases fit TRBD1. After removal of 0 bases from V and 3 bases from J, the junction contained 2 bases not matched to a gene. Germline-derived CDR1 and CDR2 are LGHNA and YNFKEQ. This CDR3 has 15 amino acids. In DNA form, the CDR3 reads TGTGCCAGCAGCCAAGAGACAGGGGGGGACACTGAAGCTTTCTTT. Protein: CASSQETGGDTEAFF.

This clonotype was picked up a small number of times. The chain is built from TRBV20-1 and TRBJ2-7, with TRBD1 matching over 10 bases. CDR3 length equals 14 residues. Germline V lookup: CDR1 DFQATT, CDR2 SNEGSKA (reference sequence). V lost 4 bases and J lost 5; bases outside the gene matches: 8. The CDR3 here is CSANSGQGFNEQYF. The CDR3 DNA sequence: TGCAGTGCTAACTCGGGACAGGGGTTCAACGAGCAGTACTTC.

There are many counts of this clonotype. The chain has TRBV2 and TRBJ1-5; D is uncertain. Germline V gene lookup returns CDR1 SNHLY and CDR2 FYNNEI. The V end was cut by 6 bases, the J end by 6 bases, with 18 bases between. This CDR3 spans 15 amino acids. As DNA, the CDR3 is TGTGCCAGCAGACCACTACAGAGGACGGGTCAGCCCCAGCATTTT. The encoded protein is CASRPLQRTGQPQHF.

This clonotype was found many times. The gene calls are TRBV12-3 or TRBV12-4 and TRBJ2-7; 11 bases fit TRBD2. Unmatched junction bases numbered 14, after V lost 5 bases and J lost 2 bases. The CDR3 length is 18 residues. The CDR3 nucleotides are TGTGCCAGCAGTATTTTTTGGGTTAGCGGGAGGGCCCCCTACGAGCAGTACTTC. It specifies CASSIFWVSGRAPYEQYF.

This clonotype has a handful of counts. The rearrangement uses TRBV3-1 and TRBJ2-1; 7 bases line up with TRBD2. The ends lost 1 base at V and 4 bases at J; junction bases unmatched: 4. The CDR3 totals 15 residues. CDR1 and CDR2 (germline): LGHDT, YNNKEL (reference sequence). The CDR3 spells CASSQGPSGYNEQFF. CDR3 nucleotides: TGTGCCAGCAGCCAAGGCCCTAGCGGTTACAATGAGCAGTTCTTC.

Ten or more counts support this clonotype. V usage is TRBV19 and J usage is TRBJ1-1; 7 bases map to TRBD1. The trim removed 5 bases at V and 10 bases at J, leaving 10 bases unmatched. This CDR3 comprises 13 residues. Germline CDR1 LNHDA, CDR2 SQIVND (reference sequence). CDR3 DNA sequence: TGTGCCAGTAGTCGTAACAGGGGTGAGCGAGCTTTCTTT. Its translation: CASSRNRGERAFF.

The rearrangement joins TRBV30 to TRBJ2-6, with D possibly being TRBD2 (5 bases). V lost 1 base and J 2 bases, leaving 12 bases between the germline ends. The CDR3 spans 16 residues. The V gene's germline CDR1 is GTSNPN and CDR2 SVGIG (reference sequence). The CDR3 DNA reads TGTGCCTGGAGTGCCCGAGGGAAGGCTGGGGCCAACGTCCTGACTTTC. This sequence encodes CAWSARGKAGANVLTF. Based on the CDR3 plus reference TRBV30 and TRBJ2-6, the full variable domain is SQTIHQWPATLVQPVGSPLSLECTVEGTSNPNLYWYRQAAGRGLQLLFYSVGIGQISSEVPQNLSASRPQDRQFILSSKKLLLSDSGFYLCAWSARGKAGANVLTFGAGSRLTVL.

The chain recombines TRBV6-1 with TRBJ1-2; 9 bases map to TRBD1. Trimming cost V 0 bases and J 6 bases; bases outside gene matches: 2. The CDR3 is 14 residues long. CDR1 and CDR2 (germline): MNHNS, SASEGT. The CDR3 spells CASSEAGQGDGYTF. DNA of the CDR3: TGTGCCAGCAGTGAAGCGGGACAGGGCGATGGCTACACCTTC.

The genes are TRBV3-1 and TRBJ2-2, with 11 bases identical to TRBD2. Per the germline V gene, CDR1 is LGHDT and CDR2 is YNNKEL (reference sequence). The CDR3 loop spans 20 amino acids. With 4 bases clipped from V and 5 bases from J, the junction kept 18 bases outside the gene matches. Here the CDR3 DNA reads TGTGCCAGCAGCCCAACCATTCCAACTAGCGGGAGACGATGGACCGGGGAGCTGTTTTTT. Residues: CASSPTIPTSGRRWTGELFF.

This clonotype showed up many times. The chain carries TRBV11-1 and TRBJ2-1, with 9 bases identical to TRBD2. After removal of 4 bases from V and 9 bases from J, the junction contained 10 bases not matched to a gene. Germline CDR1 SGHAT, CDR2 FQDESV (reference sequence). The CDR3 length is 15 residues. The CDR3 here is CASSSGLAPWGEQFF. In nucleotides, the CDR3 is TGTGCCAGCAGCTCCGGACTAGCGCCTTGGGGTGAGCAGTTCTTC.

This clonotype was seen at least ten times. The rearrangement links TRBV5-1 to TRBJ2-3; TRBD2 aligns across 8 bases. Trimming removed 4 bases from V and 6 bases from J; junction bases left unmatched: 13. The CDR3 is 16 residues long. The germline V gene encodes CDR1 SGHRS and CDR2 YFSETQ. For the CDR3, the DNA is TGCGCCAGCAGCCTTAGCGGGGTACTACCCCCCGATACGCAGTATTTT. It yields the protein CASSLSGVLPPDTQYF.

In this sample, this clonotype turned up many times. J is TRBJ2-3 and V is TRBV6-1, with TRBD2 as a possible D gene (5 bases). The V end was cut by 11 bases, the J end by 2 bases, with 17 bases between. The CDR3 spans 14 residues. Germline V CDR1 and CDR2: MNHNS, SASEGT. The CDR3 region has the DNA TGTGCCTCCCACCGTAACCTAGCCACAGATACGCAGTATTTT. This translates into CASHRNLATDTQYF.

The J gene is TRBJ1-4, the V gene TRBV7-9; unclear D gene. This CDR3 has 13 residues. Germline loops: CDR1 SEHNR, CDR2 FQNEAQ (reference sequence). V shed 2 bases and J shed 5 bases, with 6 bases lying between them. This chain's CDR3 is CASSLLDNEKLFF. The CDR3 nucleotides read TGTGCCAGCAGCTTACTGGACAATGAAAAACTGTTTTTT. The complete variable domain, with remaining parts taken from reference TRBV7-9 and TRBJ1-4, reads DTGVSQNPRHKITKRGQNVTFRCDPISEHNRLYWYRQTLGQGPEFLTYFQNEAQLEKSRLLSDRFSAERPKGSFSTLEIQRTEQGDSAMYLCASSLLDNEKLFFGSGTQLSVL.

The chain joins TRBV19 to TRBJ2-1, with 10 bases that match TRBD1. The junction had 6 bases not matched to a gene; V was cut back by 3 bases and J by 7 bases. CDR1 and CDR2 (germline): LNHDA, SQIVND (reference sequence). This CDR3 spans 15 amino acids. The CDR3 region is CASSIRDRGGNEQFF. DNA of the CDR3: TGTGCCAGTAGTATTAGGGACAGGGGCGGGAATGAGCAGTTCTTC.

This clonotype was observed a few times. The chain carries TRBV10-3 and TRBJ2-3; 8 nucleotides agree with TRBD1. This CDR3 is built from 16 residues. With 0 bases clipped from V and 1 base from J, the junction kept 3 bases outside the gene matches. CDR1 is ENHRY and CDR2 is SYGVKD in the germline V gene. In nucleotides, the CDR3 is TGTGCCATCAGTGAGTCCCCGGGACAGGGCACAGATACGCAGTATTTT. As protein: CAISESPGQGTDTQYF.

In this sample, this clonotype turned up many times. The chain carries TRBV27 and TRBJ1-3; unclear D gene. The V gene's germline CDR1 is MNHEY and CDR2 SMNVEV (reference sequence). The CDR3 extends over 18 amino acids. V lost 8 bases and J lost 0, with 23 bases in between. CDR3 nucleotides: TGTGCCAGCGGAGTATTCCCCAACCTTGCGAGCTCTGGAAACACCATATATTTT. Protein sequence: CASGVFPNLASSGNTIYF.